What follows describes a single T cell receptor beta chain. A J-beta primer mix and a sample-barcoded 5' primer were used in a second PCR of about 7 to 11 cycles. MiXCR was run by TCRdb on the 5' RACE reads, yielding one entry per CDR3 protein. The sample has 1.8 million or so distinct CDR3 sequences, about 39% seen once. These data come from a study of blood T cells in healthy people across ages. This CDR3 region has 17 residues. The germline V and J ends were trimmed by 1 base and 0 bases, with 16 bases remaining between them. Germline CDR1 reads LNHNV; CDR2 reads YYDKDF (reference sequence). The chain uses TRBV15 and TRBJ2-7, with D perhaps TRBD1 (6 bases). The clonotype comes from a human donor in good health. The sequenced sample consisted of blood. CDR3: CATSRVKGELGSYEQYF. The CDR3 DNA reads as TGTGCCACCAGCAGAGTAAAGGGGGAATTAGGCTCCTACGAGCAGTACTTC.